The entry below gives a single T cell receptor beta chain sequence along with its context. The antigen remains undetermined. This sample is drawn from a study of T cell responses to AZD1222 COVID-19 vaccine. Study-level findings and limits: Within unmutated variant regions lay the reported targets of nearly half of spike-specific TCRs. Spike as a whole was targeted by vaccine-associated CD4 TCRs, dominant at 160-218 and 743-854.

Looked up from germline, CDR1 is SGHTA and CDR2 is FQGTGA. Deletions cut 2 bases from V and 4 bases from J, with 12 bases between. CDR3 length equals 15 residues. Method: immunoSEQ multiplex PCR; TCRdb's copy keeps in-frame clones and lacks some. The table lists roughly 150,000 clones, under 95% of them singletons. Sequenced material: peripheral blood, taken on day 0 of AZD1222 vaccination. This chain uses TRBV7-3 with TRBJ2-1; D gene ambiguous. This clonotype was sampled from an adult in good health. CDR3 amino acids: CASSLEGAAYNEQFF. In nucleotides, the CDR3 is TGTGCCAGCAGCTTAGAAGGTGCGGCGTACAATGAGCAGTTCTTC.